The rows below give T cell receptor beta chains drawn from one sample of a study of T cell clonotyping in hematopoietic cell transplantation. Libraries were prepared by immunoSEQ multiplex PCR; TCRdb keeps only in-frame clonotypes and omits some of them. The sample has 49,000 or so clones, approximately 78% seen once. Sequences were derived from peripheral blood mononuclear cells, sampled before stem cell transplant. These receptors were collected from a man in his sixties with myelodysplastic syndrome. Some clones in this sample may be carry-over from other donors' samples. Both conserved end residues are part of each CDR3. D genes are given only for firm matches. Expanded clones get a size class; other rows say once, few or many, or leave the size out.

v_gene: TRBV6-5; abundance: .; d_gene: TRBD1; j_gene: TRBJ2-5; CDR3aa: CASSASQGAETQYF; CDR3nt: TGTGCCAGCAGTGCTTCCCAGGGGGCCGAGACCCAGTACTTC
v_gene: TRBV9; abundance: .; d_gene: .; j_gene: TRBJ2-1; CDR3aa: CASSYNNEQFF; CDR3nt: TGTGCCAGCAGCTACAACAATGAGCAGTTCTTC
v_gene: TRBV30; abundance: .; d_gene: .; j_gene: TRBJ2-7; CDR3aa: CAWSTSFEQYF; CDR3nt: TGTGCCTGGAGTACCTCGTTCGAGCAGTACTTC
v_gene: TRBV6-5; abundance: .; d_gene: .; j_gene: TRBJ1-2; CDR3aa: CASSYGADGGYTF; CDR3nt: TGTGCCAGCAGTTACGGGGCGGACGGTGGCTACACCTTC
v_gene: TRBV2; abundance: .; d_gene: .; j_gene: TRBJ1-4; CDR3aa: CASSHREGDEKLFF; CDR3nt: TGTGCCAGCAGCCACAGGGAGGGGGATGAAAAACTGTTTTTT
v_gene: TRBV15; abundance: .; d_gene: TRBD1; j_gene: TRBJ1-3; CDR3aa: CATSRGTAGNTIYF; CDR3nt: TGTGCCACCAGCAGGGGGACAGCTGGAAACACCATATATTTT
v_gene: TRBV28; abundance: .; d_gene: TRBD1; j_gene: TRBJ2-1; CDR3aa: CASSYSGTGDGEQFF; CDR3nt: TGTGCCAGCAGCTATTCCGGGACAGGGGACGGTGAGCAGTTCTTC
v_gene: TRBV9; abundance: .; d_gene: .; j_gene: TRBJ1-2; CDR3aa: CASSVEGRTNYGYTF; CDR3nt: TGTGCCAGCAGCGTAGAAGGCCGGACCAACTATGGCTACACCTTC
v_gene: TRBV7-9; abundance: few; d_gene: .; j_gene: TRBJ2-1; CDR3aa: CASRQNEQFF; CDR3nt: TGTGCCAGCAGACAAAATGAGCAGTTCTTC
v_gene: TRBV5-6; abundance: .; d_gene: TRBD1; j_gene: TRBJ2-1; CDR3aa: CASSSFRDSDYNEQFF; CDR3nt: TGTGCCAGCAGCTCGTTCCGGGACAGTGATTACAATGAGCAGTTCTTC
v_gene: TRBV7-2; abundance: once; d_gene: TRBD1; j_gene: TRBJ2-2; CDR3aa: CASSRQGTGELFF; CDR3nt: TGTGCCAGCAGCAGACAGGGTACCGGGGAGCTGTTTTTT
v_gene: TRBV6-5; abundance: .; d_gene: .; j_gene: TRBJ2-3; CDR3aa: CASSRASDTQYF; CDR3nt: TGTGCCAGCTCCCGGGCCTCAGATACGCAGTATTTT
v_gene: TRBV5-4; abundance: .; d_gene: TRBD2; j_gene: TRBJ2-1; CDR3aa: CASSLSISGGFDEQFF; CDR3nt: TGTGCCAGCAGCTTGAGTATTAGCGGGGGGTTCGATGAGCAGTTCTTC
v_gene: TRBV7-2; abundance: .; d_gene: .; j_gene: TRBJ2-5; CDR3aa: CASSFALMGSGGETQYF; CDR3nt: TGTGCCAGCAGCTTCGCGCTAATGGGGAGCGGAGGGGAGACCCAGTACTTC
v_gene: TRBV7-9; abundance: few; d_gene: .; j_gene: TRBJ2-7; CDR3aa: CASSFGTATYEQYF; CDR3nt: TGTGCCAGCAGCTTTGGGACGGCGACCTACGAGCAGTACTTC
v_gene: TRBV4-3; abundance: .; d_gene: TRBD1; j_gene: TRBJ1-4; CDR3aa: CASSQSKHRGNEKLFF; CDR3nt: TGCGCCAGCAGCCAATCTAAACACAGGGGGAATGAAAAACTGTTTTTT
v_gene: TRBV6-1; abundance: .; d_gene: .; j_gene: TRBJ1-5; CDR3aa: CASSARRDLNQPQHF; CDR3nt: TGTGCCAGCAGTGCCCGGAGGGATCTCAATCAGCCCCAGCATTTT
v_gene: TRBV7-8; abundance: .; d_gene: TRBD2; j_gene: TRBJ2-7; CDR3aa: CASSFQRGGYEQYF; CDR3nt: TGTGCCAGCAGCTTCCAGCGGGGGGGCTACGAGCAGTACTTC
v_gene: TRBV4-2; abundance: .; d_gene: .; j_gene: TRBJ2-2; CDR3aa: CASSQDWVRLNTGELFF; CDR3nt: TGTGCCAGCAGCCAAGATTGGGTCAGACTGAACACCGGGGAGCTGTTTTTT
v_gene: TRBV30; abundance: .; d_gene: TRBD2; j_gene: TRBJ2-3; CDR3aa: CAWSVNPLTSGARTDTQYF; CDR3nt: TGTGCCTGGAGTGTTAACCCCCTAACTAGCGGAGCGCGCACAGATACGCAGTATTTT
v_gene: TRBV29-1; abundance: .; d_gene: .; j_gene: TRBJ1-2; CDR3aa: CSVGSYTF; CDR3nt: TGCAGCGTTGGAAGCTACACCTTC
v_gene: TRBV4-3; abundance: once; d_gene: TRBD2; j_gene: TRBJ2-1; CDR3aa: CASSQDRTGGPPEQFF; CDR3nt: TGCGCCAGCAGCCAAGACAGAACGGGGGGGCCGCCCGAGCAGTTCTTC
v_gene: TRBV2; abundance: .; d_gene: .; j_gene: TRBJ2-7; CDR3aa: CASSLEVGAYEQYF; CDR3nt: TGTGCCAGCAGTTTGGAGGTTGGTGCCTACGAGCAGTACTTC
v_gene: TRBV30; abundance: .; d_gene: TRBD2; j_gene: TRBJ2-3; CDR3aa: CAWTPGLAGVDTQYF; CDR3nt: TGTGCCTGGACTCCTGGACTAGCGGGGGTAGATACGCAGTATTTT
v_gene: TRBV7-2; abundance: .; d_gene: TRBD1; j_gene: TRBJ1-1; CDR3aa: CASSLGDRGTEAFF; CDR3nt: TGTGCCAGCAGCTTAGGGGACAGGGGGACTGAAGCTTTCTTT
v_gene: TRBV28; abundance: .; d_gene: .; j_gene: TRBJ1-1; CDR3aa: CASSSPWGLNTEAFF; CDR3nt: TGTGCCAGCAGTTCCCCCTGGGGCCTGAACACTGAAGCTTTCTTT
v_gene: TRBV19; abundance: once; d_gene: .; j_gene: TRBJ2-1; CDR3aa: CASSKTGLSSYNEQFF; CDR3nt: TGTGCCAGTAGTAAAACGGGGCTGAGCTCCTACAATGAGCAGTTCTTC
v_gene: TRBV28; abundance: .; d_gene: TRBD2; j_gene: TRBJ2-2; CDR3aa: CASSVSGKKNTGELFF; CDR3nt: TGTGCCAGCAGTGTTAGCGGGAAAAAGAACACCGGGGAGCTGTTTTTT
v_gene: TRBV28; abundance: few; d_gene: .; j_gene: TRBJ1-2; CDR3aa: CASSLGRDNYGYTF; CDR3nt: TGTGCCAGCAGTTTAGGCAGGGATAACTATGGCTACACCTTC
v_gene: TRBV7-2; abundance: .; d_gene: TRBD1; j_gene: TRBJ2-1; CDR3aa: CASSPAGTGGARQQFF; CDR3nt: TGTGCCAGCAGCCCAGCCGGGACAGGGGGCGCTCGGCAGCAGTTCTTC
v_gene: TRBV10-2; abundance: few; d_gene: TRBD2; j_gene: TRBJ2-1; CDR3aa: CASKYAGRVNEQFF; CDR3nt: TGCGCCAGCAAATATGCGGGGAGGGTCAATGAGCAGTTCTTC
v_gene: TRBV10-3; abundance: .; d_gene: .; j_gene: TRBJ2-7; CDR3aa: CAISTGPRGLYEQYF; CDR3nt: TGTGCCATCAGCACCGGACCCCGGGGGCTCTACGAGCAGTACTTC
v_gene: TRBV2; abundance: few; d_gene: TRBD1; j_gene: TRBJ1-1; CDR3aa: CASSDGRGPTEAFF; CDR3nt: TGTGCCAGCAGTGACGGGAGGGGGCCCACTGAAGCTTTCTTT
v_gene: TRBV7-8; abundance: .; d_gene: .; j_gene: TRBJ2-7; CDR3aa: CASTANPYEQYF; CDR3nt: TGTGCCAGCACAGCGAACCCCTACGAGCAGTACTTC
v_gene: TRBV11-2; abundance: .; d_gene: .; j_gene: TRBJ1-6; CDR3aa: CASSLPGLGSPLHF; CDR3nt: TGTGCCAGCAGCTTACCAGGGCTAGGCTCACCCCTCCACTTT
v_gene: TRBV25-1; abundance: .; d_gene: TRBD1; j_gene: TRBJ2-7; CDR3aa: CATTGQGYEQYF; CDR3nt: TGTGCCACAACGGGACAGGGCTACGAGCAGTACTTC
v_gene: TRBV25-1; abundance: .; d_gene: TRBD1; j_gene: TRBJ1-6; CDR3aa: CASQGQGNSPLHF; CDR3nt: TGTGCCAGCCAGGGACAGGGGAATTCACCCCTCCACTTT
v_gene: TRBV6-6; abundance: .; d_gene: .; j_gene: TRBJ2-1; CDR3aa: CASSSLTSGANEQFF; CDR3nt: TGTGCCAGCAGTTCTCTCACCTCAGGAGCCAATGAGCAGTTCTTC
v_gene: TRBV9; abundance: .; d_gene: .; j_gene: TRBJ1-6; CDR3aa: CASSVLQSNSPLHF; CDR3nt: TGTGCCAGCAGCGTTTTACAGAGCAATTCACCCCTCCACTTT
v_gene: TRBV28; abundance: .; d_gene: TRBD1; j_gene: TRBJ2-7; CDR3aa: CASSPTPTGRTPQYF; CDR3nt: TGTGCCAGCAGCCCCACCCCGACAGGGCGGACTCCGCAGTACTTC
v_gene: TRBV19; abundance: .; d_gene: .; j_gene: TRBJ1-2; CDR3aa: CASSPDRDFPGYTF; CDR3nt: TGTGCCAGTAGCCCCGACAGAGACTTTCCTGGCTACACCTTC
v_gene: TRBV5-6; abundance: .; d_gene: .; j_gene: TRBJ2-7; CDR3aa: CASSTSLLQKQYF; CDR3nt: TGTGCCAGCAGTACGTCATTGCTACAAAAGCAGTACTTC
v_gene: TRBV4-1; abundance: .; d_gene: .; j_gene: TRBJ2-3; CDR3aa: CASSRGERTDTQYF; CDR3nt: TGCGCCAGCTCCCGCGGAGAGCGCACAGATACGCAGTATTTT
v_gene: TRBV4-3; abundance: .; d_gene: TRBD1; j_gene: TRBJ1-2; CDR3aa: CASSQDETGLYGYTF; CDR3nt: TGCGCCAGCAGCCAAGATGAGACAGGGCTTTATGGCTACACCTTC